This T cell receptor beta chain stems from a study of vaccination and CD4 T cells after COVID-19. The wider study: Timing of post-vaccine sample collection was a median about 79 days after dose two, with a range of 14 to 241. Stimulation of cells relied on overlapping spike peptides derived from SARS-CoV-2, HCoV-NL63, HCoV-OC43 and HCoV-229E.

CDR1 and CDR2 (germline): SGHVS, FNYEAQ. V was clipped by 1 base and J by 3 bases, with 12 bases between them. CDR3 length equals 15 residues. Treatment defined: approximately 11-day PBMC culture with coronavirus spike peptide pools or control peptides (ViraFEST assay). Following expansion of antigen-specific T cells with peptide pools, ViraFEST then sequenced TCRs. About this clonotype: No antigen is known for it.

With the Oncomine TCR Beta short-read assay, DNA from cultured CD4+ T cells was sequenced. TCRdb recomputed calls from the PCR reads with MiXCR, one row per CDR3 protein. The sample carries around 15,000 distinct CDR3 sequences, roughly four fifths recorded once. The specimen comprised CD4+ T cells from blood, cultured in vitro, sampled after SARS-CoV-2 vaccination. V is TRBV7-6 and J is TRBJ2-5; D is perhaps TRBD2 (6 bases). The sequence came from a human donor who received a COVID-19 vaccine. CDR3 coding DNA: TGTGCCAGCAGCTTAGTATTTAGCGGCAAAGAGACCCAGTACTTC. Protein product: CASSLVFSGKETQYF.